This TCR beta chain is drawn from a study of identifying expanded T cells in peripheral blood. Whole-study results and caveats: Roughly 1.1 clones differed between technical replicates, versus approximately 16 and 19 over time. Approximately two-week clone count variance significantly increased as total template count grew.

Regarding this clone: The antigen remains unidentified.

Produced via immunoSEQ multiplex PCR; TCRdb's table is partial and in-frame only. The sample holds under 90,000 clones, over 75% seen once. Collection occurred without any documented infections or immune events in donors. The CDR3 contains 18 residues. Germline V CDR1 and CDR2: MDHEN, SYDVKM. V lost 5 bases, J lost 3 bases, and 23 bases lay in between. Input material: blood. The clonotype was recovered from a person aged 18 to 70 in good health. The chain joins TRBV28 to TRBJ2-1, with D possibly being TRBD2 (6 bases). The CDR3 nucleotides read TGTGCCAGCAGTCCTATAAAGGGCGTGGCGGGAAGCTACAATGAGCAGTTCTTC. This sequence encodes CASSPIKGVAGSYNEQFF.